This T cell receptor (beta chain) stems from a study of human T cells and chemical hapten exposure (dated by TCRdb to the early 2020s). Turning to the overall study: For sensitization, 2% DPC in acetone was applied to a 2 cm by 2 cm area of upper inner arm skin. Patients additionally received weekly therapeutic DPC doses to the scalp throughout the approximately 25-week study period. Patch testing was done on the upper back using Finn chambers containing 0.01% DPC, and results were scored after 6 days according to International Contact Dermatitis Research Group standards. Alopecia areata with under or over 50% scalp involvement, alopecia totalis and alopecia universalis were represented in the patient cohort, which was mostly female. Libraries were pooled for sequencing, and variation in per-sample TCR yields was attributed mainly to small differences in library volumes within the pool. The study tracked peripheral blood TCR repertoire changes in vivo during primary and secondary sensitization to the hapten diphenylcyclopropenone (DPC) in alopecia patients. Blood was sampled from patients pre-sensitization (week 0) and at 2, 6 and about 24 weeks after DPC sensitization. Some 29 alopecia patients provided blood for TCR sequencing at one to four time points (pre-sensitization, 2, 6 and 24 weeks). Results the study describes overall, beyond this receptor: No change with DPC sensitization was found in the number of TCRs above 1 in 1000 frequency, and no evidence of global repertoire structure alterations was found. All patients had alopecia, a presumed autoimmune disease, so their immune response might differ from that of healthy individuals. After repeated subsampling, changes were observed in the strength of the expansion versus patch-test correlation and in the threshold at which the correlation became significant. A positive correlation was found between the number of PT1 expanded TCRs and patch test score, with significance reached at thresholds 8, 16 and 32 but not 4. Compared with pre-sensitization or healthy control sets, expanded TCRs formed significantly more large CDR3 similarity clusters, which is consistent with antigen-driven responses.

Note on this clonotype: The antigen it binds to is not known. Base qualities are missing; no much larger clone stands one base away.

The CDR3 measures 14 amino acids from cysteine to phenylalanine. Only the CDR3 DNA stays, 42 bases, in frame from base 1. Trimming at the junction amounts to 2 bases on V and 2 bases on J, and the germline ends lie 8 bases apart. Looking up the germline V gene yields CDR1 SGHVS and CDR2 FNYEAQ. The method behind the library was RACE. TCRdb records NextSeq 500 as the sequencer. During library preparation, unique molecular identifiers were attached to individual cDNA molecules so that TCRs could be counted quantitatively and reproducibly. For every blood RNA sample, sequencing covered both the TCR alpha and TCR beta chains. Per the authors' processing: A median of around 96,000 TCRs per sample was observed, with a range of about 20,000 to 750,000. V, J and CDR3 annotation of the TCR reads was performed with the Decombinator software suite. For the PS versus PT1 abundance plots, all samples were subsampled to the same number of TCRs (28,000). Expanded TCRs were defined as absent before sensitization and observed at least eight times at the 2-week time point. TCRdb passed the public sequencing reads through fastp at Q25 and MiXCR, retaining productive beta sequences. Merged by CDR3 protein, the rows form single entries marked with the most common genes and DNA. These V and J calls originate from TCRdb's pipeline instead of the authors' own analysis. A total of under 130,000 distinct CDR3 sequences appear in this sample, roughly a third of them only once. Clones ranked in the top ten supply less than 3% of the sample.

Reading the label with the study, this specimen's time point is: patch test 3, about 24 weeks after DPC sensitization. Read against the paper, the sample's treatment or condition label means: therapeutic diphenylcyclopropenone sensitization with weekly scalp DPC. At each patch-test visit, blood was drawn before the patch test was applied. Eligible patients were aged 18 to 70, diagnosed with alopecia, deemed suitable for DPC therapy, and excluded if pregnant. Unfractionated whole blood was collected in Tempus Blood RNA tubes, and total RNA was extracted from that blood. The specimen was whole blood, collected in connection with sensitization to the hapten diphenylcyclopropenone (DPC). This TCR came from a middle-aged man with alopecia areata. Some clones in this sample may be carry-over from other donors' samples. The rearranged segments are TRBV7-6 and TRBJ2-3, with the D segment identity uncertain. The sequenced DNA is TGTGCCAGCAGCTTACTTCCCCCCACAGATACGCAGTATTTT. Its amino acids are CASSLLPPTDTQYF.